This T cell receptor (beta chain) appears in the sequencing data of a study of beta chain features in type 1 diabetes. On the study more broadly: Healthy donors and patients had similar age, gender and cell yields.

Reverse transcription of all isolated RNA meant that expressed TCRB transcripts were sequenced. Clones were read by immunoSEQ multiplex PCR, and TCRdb kept only the in-frame ones, dropping some. The sample holds about 900,000 clones; about 17% are singletons and the top ten take about 0.025%. Overall study results and limits: Moderate yet significant TCRB CDR3 shortening was seen in Type 1 diabetes patients in all four CD4+ subsets.

The CDR3 is 11 residues long. The germline CDR1 and CDR2 sequences are SEHNR and FQNEAQ (reference sequence). Trimming removed 5 bases at V and 10 bases at J, with 9 bases between. A word on this clone: The antigen is undetermined.

The rearrangement joins TRBV7-9 to TRBJ2-1, with a weak D call TRBD2 (6 bases). Sample: naive CD4+ T cells from blood. This TCR was sampled from a woman aged 18-35 years in good health. CDR3 loop: CASSQEGEQFF. CDR3 nucleotides: TGTGCCAGCAGCCAGGAGGGAGAGCAGTTCTTC.